The 29 T cell receptor beta chains below were found in one sample sequenced in a study of blood T cell repertoires in COVID-19 (dated by TCRdb to the early 2020s). Library preparation was by the immunoSEQ multiplex PCR assay. Sourced from immuneACCESS, this table was stored by TCRdb with only in-frame sequences that have V and J called. A share of the clones is absent; for the studies checked, an unresolved V gene accounts for under half, and the remainder has no known explanation. For this sample there are about 420,000 clones; 80% to 90% appear just once. 0.7% to 0.85% of the sample comes from the top ten. The sequenced sample consisted of peripheral blood. All receptors derive from a man aged 18 to 30 with COVID-19, enrolled during active disease.

The CDR3 sequence: CASSRLAGAVTDTQYF. The CDR3 bases are TGTGCCAGTAGCCGACTAGCGGGAGCGGTTACAGATACGCAGTATTTT. J is TRBJ2-3 and V is TRBV19; 12 bases are shared with TRBD2. V gave up 6 bases and J gave up 3 bases; unmatched junction bases: 7. Germline CDR1 LNHDA, CDR2 SQIVND (reference sequence). This CDR3 is built from 16 residues. The variable domain in full, with the rest retrieved from reference TRBV19 and TRBJ2-3, is DGGITQSPKYLFRKEGQNVTLSCEQNLNHDAMYWYRQDPGQGLRLIYYSQIVNDFQKGDIAEGYSVSREKKESFPLTVTSAQKNPTAFYLCASSRLAGAVTDTQYFGPGTRLTVL.

The rearrangement uses TRBV30 and TRBJ1-1, with TRBD1 matching over 7 bases. CDR3 length equals 12 residues. V lost 3 bases, J lost 8 bases, and 6 bases stayed unmatched. Germline CDR1 GTSNPN, CDR2 SVGIG (reference sequence). The CDR3 DNA reads as TGTGCCTGGAGAGAAGACAGGGCAGAAGCTTTCTTT. It specifies CAWREDRAEAFF.

The V and J genes are TRBV6-1 and TRBJ1-5; 8 bases agree with TRBD1. V lost 3 bases, J lost 5 bases, and 6 bases stayed unmatched. CDR1 and CDR2 from the germline V gene are MNHNS and SASEGT. This CDR3 spans 15 amino acids. DNA for the CDR3: TGTGCCAGCAGTGATAGTAGGACAGGGTATCAGCCCCAGCATTTT. It codes for CASSDSRTGYQPQHF.

There are a few counts of this clone. This rearrangement joins TRBV11-2 to TRBJ1-5; weak D call: TRBD1 (5 bases). CDR3 length equals 15 residues. CDR1 is SGHAT, CDR2 FQNNGV, per germline. Between the trimmed V and J ends, which lost 0 bases and 2 bases, there was a span of 8 bases. The CDR3 sequence: CASSLDLGGNQPQHF. CDR3 bases: TGTGCCAGCAGCTTAGATCTAGGGGGCAATCAGCCCCAGCATTTT.

J is TRBJ2-7 and V is TRBV2; D perhaps matches TRBD1 (6 bases). The germline gives CDR1 SNHLY, CDR2 FYNNEI. The CDR3 has 11 residues. The ends were cut back, 6 bases at V and 7 bases at J, with 10 bases in the middle. In nucleotides, the CDR3 is TGTGCCAGCAGGAACAGGGTAGAGCAGTACTTC. Amino acid sequence: CASRNRVEQYF.

This clone was picked up one time. The gene calls are TRBV14 and TRBJ2-7; D is perhaps TRBD2 (5 bases). Germline assignment: CDR1 SGHDN and CDR2 FVKESK. This CDR3 spans 14 amino acids. V was pared by 6 bases and J by 1 base, with 13 bases between. The CDR3 region is CASRRTGNSYEQYF. The CDR3 DNA reads TGTGCCAGCAGACGAACGGGGAATTCCTACGAGCAGTACTTC. The full variable domain, with the rest looked up from reference TRBV14 and TRBJ2-7, is EAGVTQFPSHSVIEKGQTVTLRCDPISGHDNLYWYRRVMGKEIKFLLHFVKESKQDESGMPNNRFLAERTGGTYSTLKVQPAELEDSGVYFCASRRTGNSYEQYFGPGTRLTVT.

This clone was observed a handful of times. This chain joins TRBV19 and TRBJ2-7; 7 bases fit TRBD1. V lost 5 bases, J lost 2 bases, and 3 bases stayed unmatched. Germline loops: CDR1 LNHDA, CDR2 SQIVND (reference sequence). This CDR3 contains 13 residues. This chain's CDR3 is CASSLGQTYEQYF. The CDR3 nucleotides read TGTGCCAGTAGTTTGGGACAGACCTACGAGCAGTACTTC.

The J gene is TRBJ2-1, the V gene TRBV14; TRBD2 matches at 9 bases. The CDR3 sequence is 15 residues long. Germline CDR1 reads SGHDN; CDR2 reads FVKESK. The V gene end was trimmed by 2 bases and the J gene end by 1 base; junction bases not matched to a gene: 0. The CDR3 protein is CASSQLAGSYNEQFF. The CDR3 nucleotides read TGTGCCAGCAGCCAACTAGCGGGGTCCTACAATGAGCAGTTCTTC.

V usage is TRBV6-6 and J usage is TRBJ2-2; D gene unclear. Germline V lookup: CDR1 MNHNY, CDR2 SVGAGI (reference sequence). Trimming took 6 bases from V and 2 from J, leaving 7 bases between them. The CDR3 has 13 residues. This CDR3 is CASSDTNTGELFF. The CDR3 DNA is TGTGCCAGCAGCGACACTAACACCGGGGAGCTGTTTTTT.

This sequence joins TRBV10-2 and TRBJ1-4; no clear D. Per germline, CDR1 WSHSY and CDR2 SAAADI. This CDR3 spans 13 amino acids. V dropped 7 bases and J dropped 0 bases, with 6 bases sitting between them. The CDR3 coding sequence is TGCGCCAGCACTAGAGCAACTAATGAAAAACTGTTTTTT. Amino acid sequence: CASTRATNEKLFF.

The chain is built from TRBV5-5 and TRBJ1-5; 7 nucleotides match TRBD1. The CDR3 contains 15 residues. The V gene's germline CDR1 is SGHKS and CDR2 YYEKEE (reference sequence). J lost 6 bases, V lost 0 bases, and 6 bases had no gene match. CDR3 in amino acids: CASSLGQGRIQPQHF. The CDR3 bases are TGTGCCAGCAGCTTGGGACAGGGAAGGATTCAGCCCCAGCATTTT.

This clone was seen just once. This chain uses TRBV19 with TRBJ2-1, with a tentative D call TRBD2 (6 bases). Germline V gene sequence: CDR1 LNHDA, CDR2 SQIVND (reference sequence). Trimming took off 0 bases at V and 3 bases at J, with 9 bases between the two ends. The CDR3 runs to 15 residues. The CDR3 DNA is TGTGCCAGTAGTATAGAGAATAGCGGCTACAATGAGCAGTTCTTC. Translated, it gives CASSIENSGYNEQFF.

The chain uses TRBV4-1 and TRBJ2-1, with a tentative D call TRBD2 (6 bases). The CDR3 consists of 16 residues. Germline V gives CDR1 MGHRA, CDR2 YSYEKL. V was shortened by 0 bases and J by 6 bases, with 15 bases between the two germline ends. The DNA for the CDR3 is TGCGCCAGCAGCCAAGATTTGGCGGGACGAATCAATGAGCAGTTCTTC. Its translation is CASSQDLAGRINEQFF.

The V call is TRBV27, the J call TRBJ2-2; 7 nucleotides line up with TRBD2. The CDR3 is made up of 16 amino acids. V was clipped by 8 bases and J by 4 bases; unmatched bases: 13. From germline, CDR1 is MNHEY and CDR2 SMNVEV (reference sequence). CDR3 sequence: CASAPWAGVGTGELFF. The CDR3, as DNA: TGTGCCAGCGCCCCCTGGGCGGGAGTTGGCACCGGGGAGCTGTTTTTT.

The chain recombines TRBV5-1 with TRBJ1-1; D is perhaps TRBD1 (6 bases). V was clipped by 0 bases and J by 4 bases, with 16 bases between them. The CDR3 has 16 amino acids. Germline V lookup: CDR1 SGHRS, CDR2 YFSETQ. The CDR3 region has the DNA TGCGCCAGCAGCTTGGACCCACAGGGAAGGATCACTGAAGCTTTCTTT. Its protein product is CASSLDPQGRITEAFF.

The chain combines TRBV20-1 with TRBJ2-7; 15 bases are shared with TRBD2. V shed 3 bases and J 7 bases; nucleotides not matched to a gene: 7. This CDR3 contains 15 residues. Germline-derived CDR1 and CDR2 are DFQATT and SNEGSKA (reference sequence). CDR3 loop: CSASPLGLAGGEQYF. The CDR3 DNA reads as TGCAGTGCTAGTCCATTGGGACTAGCGGGAGGAGAGCAGTACTTC.

This sequence joins TRBV6-1 and TRBJ2-7, with D tentatively TRBD2 (5 bases). The germline V gene has CDR1 MNHNS and CDR2 SASEGT. V was shortened by 2 bases and J by 6 bases, with 14 bases between the two germline ends. This CDR3 is 14 amino acids long. This CDR3 reads CASSEWRFGVEQYF. CDR3 DNA sequence: TGTGCCAGCAGTGAATGGCGGTTCGGGGTCGAGCAGTACTTC.

The CDR3 DNA is TGCAGCGTTGAGGATGGACAGGGGGCCCGGGAGACCCAGTACTTC. This gives the protein CSVEDGQGARETQYF. The genes are TRBV29-1 and TRBJ2-5; 11 bases map to TRBD1. CDR3 length: 15 residues. The J segment lost 5 bases and the V segment lost 3 bases, leaving 8 bases of the junction unmatched. Germline V gene lookup returns CDR1 SQVTM and CDR2 ANQGSEA. The full variable domain, in which reference TRBV29-1 and TRBJ2-5 provide the parts outside the CDR3, is SAVISQKPSRDICQRGTSLTIQCQVDSQVTMMFWYRQQPGQSLTLIATANQGSEATYESGFVIDKFPISRPNLTFSTLTVSNMSPEDSSIYLCSVEDGQGARETQYFGPGTRLLVL.

V is TRBV12-5 and J is TRBJ1-4; D is ambiguous. Germline loops: CDR1 LGHNT, CDR2 FRNRAP. The CDR3 contains 13 residues. V lost 1 base, J lost 8 bases, and 8 bases lay in between. CDR3 coding DNA: TGTGCTAGTGGTTTGGGGGAGGTGGAAAAACTGTTTTTT. It yields the protein CASGLGEVEKLFF.

The chain uses TRBV10-1 and TRBJ2-1, with 7 bases aligning to TRBD1. The CDR3 has 15 amino acids. J lost 8 bases, V lost 6 bases, and 13 bases had no gene match. From germline, CDR1 is WNHNN and CDR2 SYGVQD (reference sequence). The CDR3 DNA follows: TGCGCCAGCAGCACCGCCGGGACAGCTCACCATGAGCAGTTCTTC. Translation gives CASSTAGTAHHEQFF.

The chain employs TRBV5-4 and TRBJ2-6; the match to TRBD1 covers 7 bases. CDR3 length: 15 amino acids. V gave up 4 bases and J gave up 2 bases; unmatched junction bases: 3. Germline V gives CDR1 SGHNT, CDR2 YYREEE (reference sequence). CDR3 amino acids: CASSPQGAGANVLTF. The CDR3, as DNA: TGTGCCAGCAGCCCTCAGGGGGCTGGGGCCAACGTCCTGACTTTC.

This rearrangement joins TRBV4-1 to TRBJ2-3; D possibly corresponds to TRBD1 (6 bases). Trimming took off 5 bases at V and 3 bases at J, with 12 bases between the two ends. This CDR3 is 14 amino acids long. Germline loops: CDR1 MGHRA, CDR2 YSYEKL. The CDR3 protein is CASSYTQGTDTQYF. The CDR3 region has the DNA TGCGCCAGCAGCTATACACAGGGAACAGATACGCAGTATTTT.

CDR3 protein: CASSAQALDRGGTEAFF. Written as DNA, the CDR3 is TGTGCCAGCAGTGCACAGGCCTTAGACAGGGGTGGAACTGAAGCTTTCTTT. The chain has TRBV2 and TRBJ1-1; TRBD1 matches at 8 bases. The CDR3 totals 17 residues. Per the germline V gene, CDR1 is SNHLY and CDR2 is FYNNEI. The junction had 15 bases not matched to a gene; V was cut back by 4 bases and J by 5 bases.

V and J are TRBV7-2 and TRBJ2-1; 9 bases align to TRBD1. From germline, CDR1 is SGHTA and CDR2 FQGNSA. Trimming cost V 4 bases and J 9 bases; bases outside gene matches: 4. The CDR3 runs to 13 residues. CDR3 nucleotide sequence: TGTGCCAGCAGCTCACAGGGGGCGCGTGAGCAGTTCTTC. This gives the protein CASSSQGAREQFF.

The J gene is TRBJ2-3, the V gene TRBV6-4; 8 bases align to TRBD2. The CDR3 runs 15 residues. Germline V gene lookup returns CDR1 MRHNA and CDR2 SNTAGT. With V trimmed by 6 bases and J by 2 bases, 7 bases remained unmatched. Here the CDR3 reads CASSRELAVTDTQYF. CDR3 bases: TGTGCCAGCAGCCGAGAACTAGCGGTCACAGATACGCAGTATTTT.

This clone was counted only a few times. The chain recombines TRBV2 with TRBJ2-7; 7 nucleotides agree with TRBD1. Germline V gives CDR1 SNHLY, CDR2 FYNNEI. This CDR3 contains 10 residues. V shed 8 bases and J 12 bases; nucleotides not matched to a gene: 7. DNA for the CDR3: TGTGCCAGCTACGGCAGGGGGAGGTACTTC. Translation: CASYGRGRYF. Combining the CDR3 with reference TRBV2 and TRBJ2-7 gives the whole variable domain EPEVTQTPSHQVTQMGQEVILRCVPISNHLYFYWYRQILGQKVEFLVSFYNNEISEKSEIFDDQFSVERPDGSNFTLKIRSTKLEDSAMYFCASYGRGRYFGPGTRLTVT.

The chain carries TRBV6-1 and TRBJ1-1; tentative D call: TRBD1 (5 bases). The V gene's germline CDR1 is MNHNS and CDR2 SASEGT. V was shortened by 1 base and J by 0 bases, with 9 bases between the two germline ends. CDR3 length equals 15 residues. CDR3: CASSEVGRVNTEAFF. In DNA form, the CDR3 reads TGTGCCAGCAGTGAAGTGGGCAGGGTGAACACTGAAGCTTTCTTT.

The chain joins TRBV18 to TRBJ2-5; unclear D gene. In germline, CDR1 is KGHSH, CDR2 LQKENI. Trimming pared 2 bases from V and 5 bases from J, leaving 6 bases between. This CDR3 has 12 residues. The CDR3 reads CASSPVEETQYF. The DNA of the CDR3 is TGTGCCAGCTCACCAGTCGAGGAGACCCAGTACTTC.

This clone was seen a few times. The CDR3 sequence is CASSDRKSQPQHF. For the CDR3, the DNA is TGTGCCAGCAGTGACAGGAAGAGTCAGCCCCAGCATTTT. V is TRBV2 and J is TRBJ1-5, with unresolved D. Deletions cut 3 bases from V and 6 bases from J, with 9 bases between. The germline V gene has CDR1 SNHLY and CDR2 FYNNEI. CDR3 length equals 13 residues.